One and the same sample provided the 14 T cell receptor beta chains below, sequenced in a study of T cells in Graves' hyperthyroidism and ophthalmopathy. Researchers took RNA transcripts and amplified the TCR beta CDR3 regions from them. Using the HTBI primer set, a first-round RT-PCR was run on the TCR CDR3. Using its own MiXCR run on the multiplex PCR reads, TCRdb lists one record per CDR3 protein. The data contain around 350,000 distinct CDR3 sequences, approximately 19% of them singletons. The specimen sequenced was blood. Source of these receptors: a woman between 18 and 29 years old with Graves' hyperthyroidism.

This clonotype came up many times. The gene calls are TRBV5-8 and TRBJ1-2, with 9 bases lining up with TRBD1. Germline CDR1 reads SGHTS; CDR2 reads YDEGEE. This CDR3 spans 14 amino acids. The ends lost 4 bases at V and 6 bases at J; junction bases unmatched: 7. CDR3 sequence (DNA): TGTGCCAGCAGCGGGACAGGGTACGGGCATGGCTACACCTTC. This translates into CASSGTGYGHGYTF.

This clonotype was counted ten times or more. V usage is TRBV5-5 and J usage is TRBJ1-1; a weak D match, TRBD1 (6 bases). V was cut by 1 base and J by 4 bases, with 14 bases left in between. Germline V gene data show CDR1 as SGHKS and CDR2 as YYEKEE (reference sequence). The CDR3 consists of 15 residues. CDR3 coding DNA: TGTGCCAGCAGCTTGTGGGGGGCGCTTACCACTGAAGCTTTCTTT. It is translated as CASSLWGALTTEAFF.

This clonotype was observed at least ten times. The chain combines TRBV5-1 with TRBJ2-5, with TRBD2 matching 12 bases. This CDR3 has 18 residues. V lost 4 bases and J lost 9; bases outside the gene matches: 19. Germline V gene sequence: CDR1 SGHRS, CDR2 YFSETQ. The CDR3 nucleotides read TGCGCCAGCAGCGGGAGACTAGCGGGGGACCTACCCCGCAGGGCCCAGTACTTC. Encoded protein: CASSGRLAGDLPRRAQYF.

This clonotype was seen ten or more times. The rearrangement joins TRBV6-1 to TRBJ2-7; D possibly corresponds to TRBD2 (5 bases). V lost 2 bases and J 3 bases, leaving 11 bases between the germline ends. The V gene's germline CDR1 is MNHNS and CDR2 SASEGT. This CDR3 has 14 residues. The CDR3 nucleotides read TGTGCCAGCAGTGAAATGGACGGGGTCTACGAGCAGTACTTC. The encoded protein is CASSEMDGVYEQYF.

This clonotype has only a few counts. The gene calls are TRBV11-2 and TRBJ1-5; D is undetermined. The CDR3 has 15 residues. The germline V gene has CDR1 SGHAT and CDR2 FQNNGV. V lost 5 bases and J 2 bases, leaving 13 bases between the germline ends. The CDR3, as DNA: TGTGCCAGCAGCCGGGCATCCGGGGGCAATCAGCCCCAGCATTTT. Translating it yields CASSRASGGNQPQHF.

The chain joins TRBV2 to TRBJ2-7; the match to TRBD1 covers 7 bases. The CDR3 totals 14 residues. Germline assignment: CDR1 SNHLY and CDR2 FYNNEI. V trimming: 5 bases; J trimming: 1 base; junction bases outside the gene matches: 5. CDR3 loop: CASSFGTDSYEQYF. DNA of the CDR3: TGTGCCAGCAGTTTCGGGACAGATTCCTACGAGCAGTACTTC.

As for this clonotype: It may be a read error: a sequence one base away is much more abundant. The chain combines TRBV14 with TRBJ2-2; no firm D call. This CDR3 is 14 amino acids long. The V gene's germline CDR1 is SGHDN and CDR2 FVKESK. The CDR3 DNA follows: TGTGTCAGCAGCCAATTACTGTCATCCGGGGAGCTGTTTTTT. Protein product: CVSSQLLSSGELFF.

J is TRBJ1-2 and V is TRBV29-1, with D tentatively TRBD1 (6 bases). The CDR3 covers 12 residues. V was cut by 3 bases and J by 8 bases, with 13 bases left in between. Germline V gene lookup returns CDR1 SQVTM and CDR2 ANQGSEA. CDR3 protein: CSVEKGGYGYTF. The CDR3 bases are TGCAGCGTTGAGAAGGGGGGCTACGGCTACACCTTC.

The sample holds many counts of this clonotype. At one end, the junction sequence differs from germline, possibly due to a read error. V usage is TRBV12-3 or TRBV12-4 and J usage is TRBJ2-2; D is possibly TRBD1 or TRBD2 (5 bases each). This CDR3 is 14 amino acids long. DNA of the CDR3: TGTGTCAGCAATTCCAATTGGGGGAGCGGGGAGCTGTTTTTT. It yields the protein CVSNSNWGSGELFF.

The rearrangement uses TRBV15 and TRBJ2-7; D possibly uses TRBD1 or TRBD2 (5 bases each). CDR3 length: 16 residues. The ends were cut back, 0 bases at V and 0 bases at J, with 12 bases in the middle. Germline lookup yields CDR1 LNHNV and CDR2 YYDKDF (reference sequence). CDR3 residues: CATSRDRDLRSYEQYF. CDR3 bases: TGTGCCACCAGCAGAGACCGGGACCTCCGCTCCTACGAGCAGTACTTC.

This clonotype was counted ten times or more. The chain combines TRBV25-1 with TRBJ2-5, with a weak D call TRBD2 (6 bases). The germline V gene encodes CDR1 MGHDK and CDR2 SYGVNS. The CDR3 totals 14 residues. V was cut by 4 bases and J by 7 bases, with 16 bases left in between. The CDR3 region is CASSARWRVRTQYF. The CDR3 bases are TGTGCCAGCAGTGCCCGCTGGAGGGTCCGGACCCAGTACTTC.

This clonotype was found a few times. A much bigger clone sits one base away, suggesting this may be a read error. This chain joins TRBV2 and TRBJ1-1; TRBD1 aligns across 7 bases. From germline, CDR1 is SNHLY and CDR2 FYNNEI. The CDR3 totals 15 residues. The CDR3 DNA reads TGTGCCAGCAGTCTTGACAGGGCCCCCTACACTGAAGCTTGCTTT. It encodes CASSLDRAPYTEACF.

In its sample, this clonotype was seen many times. This chain links TRBV10-3 with TRBJ2-6; D gene uncertain. V was trimmed by 2 bases and J by 2 bases, leaving 7 bases between them. The CDR3 sequence is 15 residues long. Germline CDR1 and CDR2: ENHRY and SYGVKD. This CDR3 reads CAISESRAGANVLTF. Written as DNA, the CDR3 is TGTGCCATCAGTGAGAGCCGGGCTGGGGCCAACGTCCTGACTTTC.

This clonotype was recorded at least ten times. The chain carries TRBV20-1 and TRBJ2-7, with D perhaps matching TRBD1 or TRBD2 (6 bases each). The CDR3 runs to 12 residues. The V end was cut by 5 bases, the J end by 5 bases, with 13 bases between. Germline values: CDR1 DFQATT, CDR2 SNEGSKA (reference sequence). This chain's CDR3 is CSALRGHDEQYF. CDR3 nucleotide sequence: TGCAGTGCTCTCCGGGGGCACGACGAGCAGTACTTC.